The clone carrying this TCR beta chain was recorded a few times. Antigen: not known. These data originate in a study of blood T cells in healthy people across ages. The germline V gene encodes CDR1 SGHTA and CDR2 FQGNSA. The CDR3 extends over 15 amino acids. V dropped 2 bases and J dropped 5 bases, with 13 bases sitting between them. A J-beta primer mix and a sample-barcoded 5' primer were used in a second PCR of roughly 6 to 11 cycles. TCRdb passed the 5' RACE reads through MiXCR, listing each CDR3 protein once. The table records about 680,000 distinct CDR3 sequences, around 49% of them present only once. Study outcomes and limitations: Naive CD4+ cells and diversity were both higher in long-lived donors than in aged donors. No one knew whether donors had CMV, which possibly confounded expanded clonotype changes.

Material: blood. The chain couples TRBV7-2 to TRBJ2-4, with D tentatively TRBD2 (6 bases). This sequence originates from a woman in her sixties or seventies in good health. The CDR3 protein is CASSLRYSGENIQYF. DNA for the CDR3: TGTGCCAGCAGCTTAAGGTATAGCGGAGAAAACATTCAGTACTTC. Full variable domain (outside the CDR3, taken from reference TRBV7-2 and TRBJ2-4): GAGVSQSPSNKVTEKGKDVELRCDPISGHTALYWYRQSLGQGLEFLIYFQGNSAPDKSGLPSDRFSAERTGGSVSTLTIQRTQQEDSAVYLCASSLRYSGENIQYFGAGTRLSVL.